The clone carrying this T cell receptor (beta chain) was picked up a small number of times. Its antigen is as yet unknown. The TCR beta CDR3 regions underwent amplification from RNA transcripts. HTBI primers primed a first-round RT-PCR, and a second-round multiplex PCR followed. TCRdb re-called the multiplex PCR reads with MiXCR, one entry per CDR3 protein. The data hold fewer than 650,000 distinct CDR3 sequences, with about a fifth observed a single time. The data stem from a study of Graves' ophthalmopathy and Graves' hyperthyroidism. Study-wide context: Untreated patients at initial diagnosis provided peripheral blood.

Broader study findings: Most expanded thyroid clonotypes above 0.001 frequency also appeared in blood.

The CDR3 contains 13 residues. V was pared by 6 bases and J by 3 bases, with 11 bases between. Germline CDR1 SEHNR, CDR2 FQNEAQ (reference sequence). The receptor was isolated from a woman aged 18-30 years with stable Graves' hyperthyroidism. Some clones in this sample may be carry-over from other donors' samples. The genes are TRBV7-9 and TRBJ2-5; D possibly uses TRBD1 or TRBD2 (5 bases each). Sequences were obtained from peripheral blood. CDR3 nucleotides: TGTGCCAGCAGTCCGGGACGGAAAGAGACCCAGTACTTC. This gives the protein CASSPGRKETQYF.